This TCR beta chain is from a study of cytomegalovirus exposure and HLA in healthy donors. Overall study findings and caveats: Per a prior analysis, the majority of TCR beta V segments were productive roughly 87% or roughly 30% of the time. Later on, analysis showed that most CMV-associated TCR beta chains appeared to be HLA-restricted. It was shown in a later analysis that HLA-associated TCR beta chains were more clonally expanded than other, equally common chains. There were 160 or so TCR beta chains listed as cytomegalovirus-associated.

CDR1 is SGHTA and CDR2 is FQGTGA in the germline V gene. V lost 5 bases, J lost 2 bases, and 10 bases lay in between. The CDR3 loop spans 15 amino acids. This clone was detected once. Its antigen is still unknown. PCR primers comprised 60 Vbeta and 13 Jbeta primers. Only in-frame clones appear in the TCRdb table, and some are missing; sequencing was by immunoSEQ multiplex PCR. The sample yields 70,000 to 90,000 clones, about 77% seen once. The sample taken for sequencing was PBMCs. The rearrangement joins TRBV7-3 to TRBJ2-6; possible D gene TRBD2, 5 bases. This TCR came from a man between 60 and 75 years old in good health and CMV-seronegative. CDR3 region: CASSPDWPGANVLTF. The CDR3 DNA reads TGTGCCAGCAGCCCGGACTGGCCTGGGGCCAACGTCCTGACTTTC.